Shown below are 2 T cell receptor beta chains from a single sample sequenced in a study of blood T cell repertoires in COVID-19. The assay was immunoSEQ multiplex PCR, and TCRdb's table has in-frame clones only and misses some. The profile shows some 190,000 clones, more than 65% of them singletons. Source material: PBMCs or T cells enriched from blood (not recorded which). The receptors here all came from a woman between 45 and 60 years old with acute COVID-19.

The CDR3 here is CASSYGSSGNTIYF. CDR3 DNA: TGTGCCAGCAGTTACGGGAGCTCTGGAAACACCATATATTTT. The J gene is TRBJ1-3, the V gene TRBV6-8; D uncertain. The germline CDR1 and CDR2 sequences are MNHGY and SAAAGT. V was clipped by 2 bases and J by 0 bases, with 5 bases between them. CDR3 length: 14 residues.

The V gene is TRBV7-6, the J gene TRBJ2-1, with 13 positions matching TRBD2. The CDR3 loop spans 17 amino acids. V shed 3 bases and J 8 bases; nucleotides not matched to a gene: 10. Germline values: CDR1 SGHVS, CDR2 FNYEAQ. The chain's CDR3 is CASSFRLAGGQGDEQFF. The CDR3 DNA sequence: TGTGCCAGCAGCTTTAGACTAGCGGGGGGCCAAGGGGATGAGCAGTTCTTC. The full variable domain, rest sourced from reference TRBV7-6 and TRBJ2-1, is GAGVSQSPRYKVTKRGQDVALRCDPISGHVSLYWYRQALGQGPEFLTYFNYEAQQDKSGLPNDRFSAERPEGSISTLTIQRTEQRDSAMYRCASSFRLAGGQGDEQFFGPGTRLTVL.